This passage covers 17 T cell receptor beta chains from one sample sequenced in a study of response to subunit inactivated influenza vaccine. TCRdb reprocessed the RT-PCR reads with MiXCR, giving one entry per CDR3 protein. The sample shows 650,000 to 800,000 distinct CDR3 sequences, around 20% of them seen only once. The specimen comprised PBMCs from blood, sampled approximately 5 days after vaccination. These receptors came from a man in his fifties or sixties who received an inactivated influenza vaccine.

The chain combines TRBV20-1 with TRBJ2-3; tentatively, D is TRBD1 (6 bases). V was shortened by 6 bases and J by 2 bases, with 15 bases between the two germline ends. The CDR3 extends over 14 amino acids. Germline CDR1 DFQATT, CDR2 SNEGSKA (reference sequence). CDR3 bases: TGCAGTGCCGCACGGCAGGGGCCCACAGATACGCAGTATTTT. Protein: CSAARQGPTDTQYF.

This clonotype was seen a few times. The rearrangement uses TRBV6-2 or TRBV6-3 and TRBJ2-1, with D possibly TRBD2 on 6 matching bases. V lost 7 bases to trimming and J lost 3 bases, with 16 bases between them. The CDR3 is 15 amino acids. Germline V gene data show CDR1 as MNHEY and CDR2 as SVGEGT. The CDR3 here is CASTPFGGGYNEQFF. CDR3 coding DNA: TGTGCCAGCACCCCTTTCGGGGGAGGCTACAATGAGCAGTTCTTC.

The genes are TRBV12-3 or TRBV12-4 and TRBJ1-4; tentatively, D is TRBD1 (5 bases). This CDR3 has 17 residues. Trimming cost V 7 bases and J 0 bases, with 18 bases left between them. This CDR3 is CASNLGDYTTTNEKLFF. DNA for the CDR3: TGTGCCAGCAACCTGGGGGACTACACCACAACTAATGAAAAACTGTTTTTT.

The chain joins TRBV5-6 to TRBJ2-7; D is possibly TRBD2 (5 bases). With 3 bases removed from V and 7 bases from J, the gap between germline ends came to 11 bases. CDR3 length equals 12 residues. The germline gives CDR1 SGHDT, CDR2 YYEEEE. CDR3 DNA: TGTGCCAGCAGCTACGGACGGGAAGAGCAGTACTTC. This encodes CASSYGREEQYF.

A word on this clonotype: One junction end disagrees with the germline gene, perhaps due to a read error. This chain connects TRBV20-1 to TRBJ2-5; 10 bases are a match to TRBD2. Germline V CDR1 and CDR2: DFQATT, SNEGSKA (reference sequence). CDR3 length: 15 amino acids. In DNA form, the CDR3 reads TGCAGCGCTATTGGACTAGCGGTCATCCAAGAGACCCAGTACTTC. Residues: CSAIGLAVIQETQYF.

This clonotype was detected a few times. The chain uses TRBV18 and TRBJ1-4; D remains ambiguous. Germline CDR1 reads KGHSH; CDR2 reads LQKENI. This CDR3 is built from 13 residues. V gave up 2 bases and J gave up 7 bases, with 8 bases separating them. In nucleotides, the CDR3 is TGTGCCAGCTCACCAAGGAGTTTTGAAAAACTGTTTTTT. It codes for CASSPRSFEKLFF.

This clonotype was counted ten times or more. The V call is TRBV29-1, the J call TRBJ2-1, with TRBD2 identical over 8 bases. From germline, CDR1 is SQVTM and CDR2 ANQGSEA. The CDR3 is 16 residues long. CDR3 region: CTFRELRGGAGNEQFF. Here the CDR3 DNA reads TGCACCTTCAGGGAATTACGGGGGGGGGCAGGCAATGAGCAGTTCTTC.

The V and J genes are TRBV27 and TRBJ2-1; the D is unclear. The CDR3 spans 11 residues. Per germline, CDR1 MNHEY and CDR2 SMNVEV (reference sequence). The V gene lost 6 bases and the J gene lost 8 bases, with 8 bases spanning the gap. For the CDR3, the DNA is TGTGCCAGCAGCATGTTCGATGAGCAGTTCTTC. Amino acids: CASSMFDEQFF.

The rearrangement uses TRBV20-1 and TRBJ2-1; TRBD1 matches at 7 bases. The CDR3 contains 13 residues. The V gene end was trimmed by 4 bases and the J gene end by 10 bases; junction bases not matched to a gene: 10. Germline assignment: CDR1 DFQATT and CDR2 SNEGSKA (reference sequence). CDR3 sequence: CSAIRGMYREQFF. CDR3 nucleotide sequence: TGCAGTGCTATCAGGGGGATGTACAGGGAGCAGTTCTTC.

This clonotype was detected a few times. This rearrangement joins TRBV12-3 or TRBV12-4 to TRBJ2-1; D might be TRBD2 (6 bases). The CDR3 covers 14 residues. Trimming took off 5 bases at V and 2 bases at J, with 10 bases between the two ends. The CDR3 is CASSMGLAYNEQFF. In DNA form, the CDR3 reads TGTGCCAGCAGTATGGGACTTGCCTACAATGAGCAGTTCTTC.

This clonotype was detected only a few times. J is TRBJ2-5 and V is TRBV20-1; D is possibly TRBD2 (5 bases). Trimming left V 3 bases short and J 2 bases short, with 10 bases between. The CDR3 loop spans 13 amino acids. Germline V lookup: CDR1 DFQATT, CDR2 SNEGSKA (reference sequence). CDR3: CSASRPGQETQYF. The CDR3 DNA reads TGCAGTGCTAGCAGACCGGGGCAAGAGACCCAGTACTTC.

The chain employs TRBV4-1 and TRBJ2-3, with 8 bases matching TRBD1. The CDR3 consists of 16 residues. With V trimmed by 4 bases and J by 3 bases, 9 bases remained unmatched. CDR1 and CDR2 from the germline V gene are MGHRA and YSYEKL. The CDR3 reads CASSRLGQGVTDTQYF. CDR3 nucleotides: TGCGCCAGCAGCCGACTAGGACAGGGCGTTACAGATACGCAGTATTTT.

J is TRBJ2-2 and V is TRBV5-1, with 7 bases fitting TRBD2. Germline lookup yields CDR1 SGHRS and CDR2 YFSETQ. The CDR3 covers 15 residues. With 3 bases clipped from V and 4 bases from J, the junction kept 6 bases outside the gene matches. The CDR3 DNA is TGCGCCAGCAGCTATCCTAGCGGTACCACCGGGGAGCTGTTTTTT. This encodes CASSYPSGTTGELFF.

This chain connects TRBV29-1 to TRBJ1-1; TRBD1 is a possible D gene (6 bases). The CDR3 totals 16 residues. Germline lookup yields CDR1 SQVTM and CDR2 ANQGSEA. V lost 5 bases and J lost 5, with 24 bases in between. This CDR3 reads CSVHRQVPLRRTEAFF. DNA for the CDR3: TGCAGCGTTCACAGACAGGTCCCACTACGAAGAACTGAAGCTTTCTTT.

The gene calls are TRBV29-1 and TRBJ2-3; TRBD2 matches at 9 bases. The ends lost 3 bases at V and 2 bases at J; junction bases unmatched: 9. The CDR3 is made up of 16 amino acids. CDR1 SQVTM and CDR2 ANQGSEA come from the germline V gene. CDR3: CSVDRGGGGDTDTQYF. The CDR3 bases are TGCAGCGTTGACAGGGGCGGCGGGGGGGACACAGATACGCAGTATTTT.

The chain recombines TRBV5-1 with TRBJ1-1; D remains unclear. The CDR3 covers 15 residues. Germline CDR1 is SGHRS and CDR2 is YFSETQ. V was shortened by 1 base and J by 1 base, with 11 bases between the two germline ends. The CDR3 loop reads CASSLPTPENTEAFF. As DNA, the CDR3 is TGCGCCAGCAGCTTGCCCACCCCGGAGAACACTGAAGCTTTCTTT.

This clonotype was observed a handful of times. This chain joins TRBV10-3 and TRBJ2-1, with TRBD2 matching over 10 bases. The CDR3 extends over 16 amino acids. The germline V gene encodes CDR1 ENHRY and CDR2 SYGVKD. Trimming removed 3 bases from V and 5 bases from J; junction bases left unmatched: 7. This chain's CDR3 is CAISDPGLAADNEQFF. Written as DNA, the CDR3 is TGTGCCATCAGTGACCCCGGACTAGCGGCTGACAATGAGCAGTTCTTC.